This TCR beta chain was recorded in a study of T cell changes during pregnancy in multiple sclerosis (dated by TCRdb to about 2019). In the study overall: Changes in the T cell repertoire over the course of pregnancy were examined in this study in women with multiple sclerosis.

Libraries came from the immunoSEQ multiplex PCR assay. TCRdb stores this immuneACCESS table with in-frame sequences only. Part of the clones is absent; in the studies checked, under half of the shortfall reflects unresolved V genes, and no reason is known for the rest. The sample yields tens of thousands of clones; about 93% were counted once. The ten largest clones represent over 0.12% of the sample. Of note for this clone: Its antigen remains unidentified. The sample holds no much larger clone one base away, and base qualities are not on file.

The origin of this receptor is a female donor with multiple sclerosis, enrolled in a pregnancy study. This material consisted of CD4+ T cells from peripheral blood mononuclear cells, taken after pregnancy.

In nucleotide form, the sequence is TGTGCCAGCAGCGTCGGGACTAGCGGAGACAATGAGCAGTTCTTC. This yields the protein CASSVGTSGDNEQFF. The chain joins TRBV9 to TRBJ2-1, with TRBD2 identical over 11 junction bases. The CDR3 numbers 15 residues from cysteine through phenylalanine. The sequence is cut down to CDR3 DNA, 45 bases in frame from base 1. Germline trimming: 2 bases from V, 5 bases from J; junction bases outside gene matches: 3. Per the germline V gene, SGDLS is the CDR1 and YYNGEE is the CDR2.